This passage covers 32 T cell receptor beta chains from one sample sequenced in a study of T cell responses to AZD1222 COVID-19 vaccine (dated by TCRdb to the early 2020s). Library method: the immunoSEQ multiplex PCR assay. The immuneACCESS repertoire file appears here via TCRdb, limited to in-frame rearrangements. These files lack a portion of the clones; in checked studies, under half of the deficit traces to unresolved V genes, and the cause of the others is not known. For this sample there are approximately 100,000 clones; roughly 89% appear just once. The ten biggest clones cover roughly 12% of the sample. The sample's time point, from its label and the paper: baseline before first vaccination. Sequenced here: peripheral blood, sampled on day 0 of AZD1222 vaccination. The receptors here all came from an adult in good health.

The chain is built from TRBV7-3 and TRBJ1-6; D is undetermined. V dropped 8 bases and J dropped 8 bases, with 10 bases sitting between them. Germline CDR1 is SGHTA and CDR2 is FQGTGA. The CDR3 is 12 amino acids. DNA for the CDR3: TGTGCCAGCCCCTCCCCCTATTCACCCCTCCACTTT. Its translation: CASPSPYSPLHF.

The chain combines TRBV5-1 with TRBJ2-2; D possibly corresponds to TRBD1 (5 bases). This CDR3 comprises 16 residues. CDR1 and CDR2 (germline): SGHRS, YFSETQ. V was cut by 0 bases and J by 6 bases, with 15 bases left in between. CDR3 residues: CASSLAEAGSAGELFF. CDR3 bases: TGCGCCAGCAGCTTGGCCGAGGCAGGGTCCGCCGGGGAGCTGTTTTTT.

In nucleotides, the CDR3 is TGTGCCAGCAGCGTTTCAGGGAGGGGAGCTAATGAAAAACTGTTTTTT. This sequence encodes CASSVSGRGANEKLFF. V and J are TRBV5-4 and TRBJ1-4, with D possibly TRBD1 on 5 matching bases. Trimming removed 4 bases from V and 3 bases from J, with 16 bases in between. Germline lookup yields CDR1 SGHNT and CDR2 YYREEE (reference sequence). CDR3 length: 16 amino acids.

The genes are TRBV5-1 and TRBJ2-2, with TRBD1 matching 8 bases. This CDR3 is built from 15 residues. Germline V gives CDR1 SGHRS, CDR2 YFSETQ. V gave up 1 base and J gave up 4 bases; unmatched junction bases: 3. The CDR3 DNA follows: TGCGCCAGCAGCTTGCAGGGGGCCGGCACCGGGGAGCTGTTTTTT. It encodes CASSLQGAGTGELFF.

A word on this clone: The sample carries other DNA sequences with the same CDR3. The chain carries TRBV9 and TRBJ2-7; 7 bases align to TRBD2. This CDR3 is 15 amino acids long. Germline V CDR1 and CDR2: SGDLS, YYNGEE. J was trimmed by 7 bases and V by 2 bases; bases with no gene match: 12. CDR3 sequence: CASSVGGTSAEEQYF. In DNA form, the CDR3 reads TGTGCCAGCAGCGTGGGAGGGACGTCCGCGGAGGAGCAGTACTTC.

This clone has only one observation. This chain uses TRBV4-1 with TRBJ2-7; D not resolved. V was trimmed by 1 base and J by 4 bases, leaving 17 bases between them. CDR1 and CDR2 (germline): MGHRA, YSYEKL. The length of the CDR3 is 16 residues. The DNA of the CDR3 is TGCGCCAGCAGCCAAGCCTATGCCCCCAGCGAGTACGAGCAGTACTTC. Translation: CASSQAYAPSEYEQYF.

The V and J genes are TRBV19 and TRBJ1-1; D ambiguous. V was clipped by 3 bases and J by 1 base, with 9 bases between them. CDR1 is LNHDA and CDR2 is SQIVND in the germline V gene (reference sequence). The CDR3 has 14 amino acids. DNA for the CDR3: TGTGCCAGTAGTATGGTTTGGGGGAACACTGAAGCTTTCTTT. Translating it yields CASSMVWGNTEAFF.

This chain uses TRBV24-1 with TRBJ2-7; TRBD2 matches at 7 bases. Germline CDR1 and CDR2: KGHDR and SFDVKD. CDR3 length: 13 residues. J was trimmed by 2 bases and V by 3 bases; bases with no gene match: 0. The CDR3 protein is CATSDRGAYEQYF. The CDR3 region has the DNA TGTGCCACCAGTGATCGGGGGGCCTACGAGCAGTACTTC.

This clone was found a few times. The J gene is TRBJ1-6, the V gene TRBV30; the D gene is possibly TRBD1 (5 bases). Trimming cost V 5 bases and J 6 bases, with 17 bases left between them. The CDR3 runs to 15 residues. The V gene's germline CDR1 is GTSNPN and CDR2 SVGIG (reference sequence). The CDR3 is CAWSLGTVSNSPLHF. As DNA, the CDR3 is TGTGCCTGGTCCCTTGGGACGGTCAGTAATTCACCCCTCCACTTT.

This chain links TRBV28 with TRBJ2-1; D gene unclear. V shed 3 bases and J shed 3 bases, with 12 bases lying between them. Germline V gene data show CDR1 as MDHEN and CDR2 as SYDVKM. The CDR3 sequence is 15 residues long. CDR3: CASSFITSLYNEQFF. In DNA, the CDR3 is TGTGCCAGCAGTTTTATAACTTCCCTCTACAATGAGCAGTTCTTC.

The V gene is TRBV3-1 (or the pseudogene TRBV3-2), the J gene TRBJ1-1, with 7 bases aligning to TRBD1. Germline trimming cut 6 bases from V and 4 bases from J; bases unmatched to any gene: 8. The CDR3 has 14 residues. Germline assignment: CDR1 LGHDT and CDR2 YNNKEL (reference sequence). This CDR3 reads CASRRKNRGTEAFF. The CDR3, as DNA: TGTGCCAGCAGACGCAAGAACAGGGGCACTGAAGCTTTCTTT.

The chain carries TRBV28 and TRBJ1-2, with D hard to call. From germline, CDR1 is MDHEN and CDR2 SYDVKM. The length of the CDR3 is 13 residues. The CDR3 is CAVRAPGGYGYTF. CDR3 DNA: TGTGCGGTAAGGGCTCCGGGCGGCTATGGCTACACCTTC.

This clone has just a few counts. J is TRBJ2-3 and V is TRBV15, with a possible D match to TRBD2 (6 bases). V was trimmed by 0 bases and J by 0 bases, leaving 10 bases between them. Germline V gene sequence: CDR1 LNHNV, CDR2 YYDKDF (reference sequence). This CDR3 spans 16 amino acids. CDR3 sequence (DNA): TGTGCCACCAGCAGAGATCGGGCGGGGAGCACAGATACGCAGTATTTT. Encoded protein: CATSRDRAGSTDTQYF.

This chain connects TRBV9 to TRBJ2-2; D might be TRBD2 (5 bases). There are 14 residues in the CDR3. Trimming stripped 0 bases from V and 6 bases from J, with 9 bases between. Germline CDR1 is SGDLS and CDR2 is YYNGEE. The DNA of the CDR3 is TGTGCCAGCAGCGTAGGGCCGGAGGCCGGGGAGCTGTTTTTT. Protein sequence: CASSVGPEAGELFF.

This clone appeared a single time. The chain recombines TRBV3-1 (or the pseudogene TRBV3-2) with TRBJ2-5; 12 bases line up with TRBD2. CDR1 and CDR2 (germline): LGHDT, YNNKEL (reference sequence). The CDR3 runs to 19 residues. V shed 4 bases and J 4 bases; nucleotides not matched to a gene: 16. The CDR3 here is CASSLRKGLAGGLGETQYF. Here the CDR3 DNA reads TGTGCCAGCAGCCTCCGGAAGGGGCTAGCGGGAGGGCTAGGAGAGACCCAGTACTTC.

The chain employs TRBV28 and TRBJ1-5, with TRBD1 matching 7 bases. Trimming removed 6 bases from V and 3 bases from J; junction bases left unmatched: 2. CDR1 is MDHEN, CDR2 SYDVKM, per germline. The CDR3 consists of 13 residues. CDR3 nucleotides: TGTGCCAGCAGAACAGGGGTCAATCAGCCCCAGCATTTT. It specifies CASRTGVNQPQHF.

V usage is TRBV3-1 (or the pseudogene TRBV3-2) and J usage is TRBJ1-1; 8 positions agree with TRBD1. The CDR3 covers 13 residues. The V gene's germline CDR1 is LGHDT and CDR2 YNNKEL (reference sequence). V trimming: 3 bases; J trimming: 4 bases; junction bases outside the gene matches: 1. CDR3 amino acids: CASSHQGATEAFF. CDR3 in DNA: TGTGCCAGCAGCCACCAGGGGGCCACTGAAGCTTTCTTT.

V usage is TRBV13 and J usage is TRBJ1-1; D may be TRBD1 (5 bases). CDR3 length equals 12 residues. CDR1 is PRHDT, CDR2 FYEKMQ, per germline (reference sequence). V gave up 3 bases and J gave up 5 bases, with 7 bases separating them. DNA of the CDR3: TGTGCCAGCAGCTTCGACAGTACTGAAGCTTTCTTT. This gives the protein CASSFDSTEAFF.

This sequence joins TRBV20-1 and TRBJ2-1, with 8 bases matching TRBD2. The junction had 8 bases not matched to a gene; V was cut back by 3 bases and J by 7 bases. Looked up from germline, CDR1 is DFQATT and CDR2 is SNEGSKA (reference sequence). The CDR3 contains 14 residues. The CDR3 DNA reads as TGCAGTGCTAGTTCCGGGAGGGCCGGGAATGAGCAGTTCTTC. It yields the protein CSASSGRAGNEQFF.

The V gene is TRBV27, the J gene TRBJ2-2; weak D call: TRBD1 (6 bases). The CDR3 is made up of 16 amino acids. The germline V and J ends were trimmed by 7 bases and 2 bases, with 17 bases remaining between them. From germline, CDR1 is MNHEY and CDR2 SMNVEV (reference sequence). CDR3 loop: CASTLRGNYNTGELFF. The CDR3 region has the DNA TGTGCCAGCACTCTCAGGGGTAATTACAACACCGGGGAGCTGTTTTTT.

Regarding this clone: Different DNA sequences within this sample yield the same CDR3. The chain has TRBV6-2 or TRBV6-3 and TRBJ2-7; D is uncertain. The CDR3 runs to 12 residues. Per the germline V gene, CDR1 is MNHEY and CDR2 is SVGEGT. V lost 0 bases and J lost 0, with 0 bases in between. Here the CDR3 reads CASSYSSYEQYF. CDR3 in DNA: TGTGCCAGCAGTTACTCCTCCTACGAGCAGTACTTC.

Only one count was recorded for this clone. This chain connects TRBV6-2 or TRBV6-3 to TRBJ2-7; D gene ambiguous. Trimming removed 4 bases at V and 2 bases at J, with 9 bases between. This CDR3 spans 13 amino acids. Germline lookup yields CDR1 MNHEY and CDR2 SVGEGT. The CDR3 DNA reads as TGTGCCAGCAGTTTGTTGCGGACCTACGAGCAGTACTTC. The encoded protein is CASSLLRTYEQYF.

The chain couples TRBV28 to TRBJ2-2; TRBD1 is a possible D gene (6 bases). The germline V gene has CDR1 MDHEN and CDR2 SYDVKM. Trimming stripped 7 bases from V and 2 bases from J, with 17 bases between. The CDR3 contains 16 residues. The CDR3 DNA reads TGTGCCAGCACCCTAGGGAACAGGGTTAACACCGGGGAGCTGTTTTTT. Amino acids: CASTLGNRVNTGELFF.

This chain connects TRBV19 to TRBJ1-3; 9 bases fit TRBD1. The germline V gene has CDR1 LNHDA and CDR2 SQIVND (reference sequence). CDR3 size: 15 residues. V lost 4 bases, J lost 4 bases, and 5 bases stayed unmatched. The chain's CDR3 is CASSKQGAIGNTIYF. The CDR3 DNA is TGTGCCAGTAGTAAACAGGGGGCTATCGGAAACACCATATATTTT.

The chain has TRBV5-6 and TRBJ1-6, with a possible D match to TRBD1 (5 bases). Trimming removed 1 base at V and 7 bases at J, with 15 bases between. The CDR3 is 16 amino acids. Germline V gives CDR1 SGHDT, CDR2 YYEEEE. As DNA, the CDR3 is TGTGCCAGCAGCTTGCTTTCCGGGGCCCAAAATTCACCCCTCCACTTT. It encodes CASSLLSGAQNSPLHF.

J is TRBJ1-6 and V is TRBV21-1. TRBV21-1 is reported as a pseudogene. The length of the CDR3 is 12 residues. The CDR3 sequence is CAIFGNHSPLHF. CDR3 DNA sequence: TGTGCCATCTTCGGGAACCATTCTCCCCTCCACTTT.

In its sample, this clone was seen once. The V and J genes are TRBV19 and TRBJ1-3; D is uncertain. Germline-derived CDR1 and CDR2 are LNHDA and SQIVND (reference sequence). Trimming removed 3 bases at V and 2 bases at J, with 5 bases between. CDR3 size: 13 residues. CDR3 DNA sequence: TGTGCCAGTAGTATCGGGGCTGGAAACACCATATATTTT. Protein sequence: CASSIGAGNTIYF.

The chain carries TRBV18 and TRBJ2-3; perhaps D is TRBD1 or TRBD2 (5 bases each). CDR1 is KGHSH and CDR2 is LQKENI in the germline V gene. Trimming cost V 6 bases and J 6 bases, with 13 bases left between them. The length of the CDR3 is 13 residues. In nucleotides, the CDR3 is TGTGCCAGCTCCCCAGGGACCTCGGATACGCAGTATTTT. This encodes CASSPGTSDTQYF.

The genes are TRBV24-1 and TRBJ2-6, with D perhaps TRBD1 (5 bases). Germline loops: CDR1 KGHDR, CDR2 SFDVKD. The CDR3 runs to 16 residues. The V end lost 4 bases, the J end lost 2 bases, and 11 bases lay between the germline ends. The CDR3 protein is CATSEGQSPGANVLTF. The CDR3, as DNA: TGTGCCACCAGTGAGGGGCAGAGTCCTGGGGCCAACGTCCTGACTTTC.

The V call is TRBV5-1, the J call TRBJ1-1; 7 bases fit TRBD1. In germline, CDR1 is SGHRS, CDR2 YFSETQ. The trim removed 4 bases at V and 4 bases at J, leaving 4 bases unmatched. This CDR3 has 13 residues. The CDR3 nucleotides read TGCGCCAGCAGCGGACAGGCAGGCACTGAAGCTTTCTTT. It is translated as CASSGQAGTEAFF.

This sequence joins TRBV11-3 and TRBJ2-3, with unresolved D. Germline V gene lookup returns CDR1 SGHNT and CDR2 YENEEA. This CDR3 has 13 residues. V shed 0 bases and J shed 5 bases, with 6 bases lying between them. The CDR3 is CASSLDLQDTQYF. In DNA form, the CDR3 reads TGTGCCAGCAGCTTAGATCTTCAAGATACGCAGTATTTT.

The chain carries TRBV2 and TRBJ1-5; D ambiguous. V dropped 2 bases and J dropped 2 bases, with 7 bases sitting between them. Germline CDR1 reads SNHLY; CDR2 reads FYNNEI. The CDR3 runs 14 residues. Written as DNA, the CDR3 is TGTGCCAGCAGTGAACGGTTAGGCAATCAGCCCCAGCATTTT. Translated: CASSERLGNQPQHF.